Listed here are 19 T cell receptor beta chains from one sample, sequenced in a study of T-cell memory formation after mild COVID-19 (dated by TCRdb to about 2021). Library preparation used 5' RACE. TCRdb lists the instrument as Illumina NovaSeq 6000. In-frame beta chains were kept once TCRdb had trimmed the public reads at Q25 with fastp and called clones with MiXCR. Rows matching on CDR3 protein sequence are summarized as one entry with the most common DNA and genes. The sample table lists 300,000 to 400,000 distinct CDR3 sequences, roughly 15% of them with a count of one. The top ten hold roughly 20% of the sample. Sequenced: PBMCs or a T cell subset sorted from them (not recorded which). These receptors all come from a man aged 18 to 30 who had mild COVID-19 (a few samples of this study predate the infection). The sample titles of this study are shuffled in the database, so cell type and time point are left out; the donor was told from shared clones.

V is TRBV4-3 and J is TRBJ1-1; possible D gene TRBD1, 5 bases. Deletions cut 4 bases from V and 7 bases from J, with 16 bases between. Germline-derived CDR1 and CDR2 are LGHNA and YSLEER. This CDR3 has 14 residues. CDR3 amino acids: CASSRTPRDGEAFF. CDR3 DNA sequence: TGCGCCAGCAGCCGCACACCCCGGGACGGTGAAGCTTTCTTT.

This clonotype has more than one count but fewer than ten. V is TRBV6-5 and J is TRBJ2-1; no clear D. CDR1 MNHEY and CDR2 SVGAGI come from the germline V gene. The CDR3 contains 13 residues. V shed 4 bases and J shed 2 bases, with 6 bases lying between them. CDR3 amino acids: CASSSRTYNEQFF. Here the CDR3 DNA reads TGTGCCAGCAGTTCGAGGACCTACAATGAGCAGTTCTTC.

This clonotype has at least ten counts. The V gene is TRBV12-3 or TRBV12-4, the J gene TRBJ2-5; no clear D gene. This CDR3 spans 13 amino acids. Trimming pared 4 bases from V and 7 bases from J, leaving 13 bases between. DNA for the CDR3: TGTGCCAGCAGTTCGCGACCAGAAGGGACCCAGTACTTC. It yields the protein CASSSRPEGTQYF.

This chain links TRBV4-3 with TRBJ2-2, with 14 bases lining up with TRBD2. The CDR3 sequence is 17 residues long. Germline-derived CDR1 and CDR2 are LGHNA and YSLEER. The trim removed 4 bases at V and 4 bases at J, leaving 5 bases unmatched. The CDR3 protein is CASSRAGLAGGTGELFF. The CDR3 DNA reads as TGCGCCAGCAGCCGGGCTGGACTAGCGGGGGGCACCGGGGAGCTGTTTTTT.

This clonotype showed up just a few times. The chain is built from TRBV19 and TRBJ2-6, with 11 positions matching TRBD1. The germline gives CDR1 LNHDA, CDR2 SQIVND (reference sequence). The CDR3 is made up of 17 amino acids. The trim removed 6 bases at V and 1 base at J, leaving 5 bases unmatched. The CDR3 is CASRGTGGSSGANVLTF. The DNA of the CDR3 is TGTGCCAGTAGGGGGACAGGGGGTTCGTCTGGGGCCAACGTCCTGACTTTC.

This clonotype came up a few times. The V and J genes are TRBV12-3 or TRBV12-4 and TRBJ2-5; a weak D match, TRBD2 (5 bases). V lost 5 bases and J lost 5, with 15 bases in between. This CDR3 comprises 14 residues. The CDR3 protein is CASSTREGWETQYF. The CDR3, as DNA: TGTGCCAGCAGTACCCGAGAGGGATGGGAGACCCAGTACTTC.

This clonotype was found many times. The V gene is TRBV6-6, the J gene TRBJ2-2; 8 nucleotides agree with TRBD2. Germline values: CDR1 MNHNY, CDR2 SVGAGI (reference sequence). The CDR3 has 15 amino acids. Germline trimming cut 4 bases from V and 4 bases from J; bases unmatched to any gene: 5. CDR3 region: CASSSTGGVTGELFF. DNA for the CDR3: TGTGCCAGCAGTTCCACGGGGGGGGTCACCGGGGAGCTGTTTTTT.

This sequence joins TRBV7-2 and TRBJ2-2, with D maybe TRBD1 (5 bases). Germline V CDR1 and CDR2: SGHTA, FQGNSA. This CDR3 is built from 14 residues. V dropped 5 bases and J dropped 5 bases, with 12 bases sitting between them. In nucleotides, the CDR3 is TGTGCCAGCAGCCCAATACAGGAAACCGGGGAGCTGTTTTTT. Translating gives CASSPIQETGELFF.

The chain couples TRBV4-3 to TRBJ1-6, with D unresolved. CDR1 is LGHNA and CDR2 is YSLEER in the germline V gene. V was trimmed by 0 bases and J by 9 bases, leaving 18 bases between them. The CDR3 runs 17 residues. CDR3: CASSQDPSSQAISPLHF. For the CDR3, the DNA is TGCGCCAGCAGCCAAGACCCCTCTAGCCAGGCGATTTCACCCCTCCACTTT.

V is TRBV5-1 and J is TRBJ1-5; D unclear. V lost 2 bases, J lost 5 bases, and 8 bases lay in between. In germline, CDR1 is SGHRS, CDR2 YFSETQ. This CDR3 is 13 amino acids long. As DNA, the CDR3 is TGCGCCAGCAGCTTCACGGGTGATCAGCCCCAGCATTTT. As protein: CASSFTGDQPQHF.

The V call is TRBV12-3 or TRBV12-4, the J call TRBJ2-1; D is ambiguous. This CDR3 is 15 amino acids long. V was cut by 3 bases and J by 6 bases, with 15 bases left in between. The CDR3 sequence is CASSFGISTGNEQFF. CDR3 DNA: TGTGCCAGCAGTTTTGGGATCAGCACCGGCAATGAGCAGTTCTTC.

J is TRBJ2-7 and V is TRBV10-3, with D perhaps TRBD2 (5 bases). This CDR3 has 12 residues. Trimming removed 10 bases from V and 1 base from J, with 11 bases in between. Germline V lookup: CDR1 ENHRY, CDR2 SYGVKD. The CDR3 is CATTGESYEQYF. In DNA, the CDR3 is TGTGCCACCACCGGGGAGTCCTACGAGCAGTACTTC.

The rearrangement joins TRBV20-1 to TRBJ1-1; no definite D call. The V gene lost 1 base and the J gene lost 1 base, with 7 bases spanning the gap. CDR3 length equals 13 residues. CDR1 is DFQATT, CDR2 SNEGSKA, per germline (reference sequence). The CDR3 DNA is TGCAGTGCTAGAGTTCGCGGGAACACTGAAGCTTTCTTT. It is translated as CSARVRGNTEAFF.

Ten or more counts support this clonotype. The chain is built from TRBV12-3 or TRBV12-4 and TRBJ2-2; D is unresolved. Trimming left V 7 bases short and J 7 bases short, with 19 bases between. The CDR3 spans 15 residues. The DNA for the CDR3 is TGTGCCAGCACCCTAGGGCGTGGGTTGGGCGGGGAGCTGTTTTTT. It encodes CASTLGRGLGGELFF.

The rearrangement uses TRBV11-2 and TRBJ2-7, with a tentative D call TRBD1 (6 bases). This CDR3 comprises 14 residues. Germline-derived CDR1 and CDR2 are SGHAT and FQNNGV. The V and J ends lost 2 bases and 7 bases respectively, with 15 bases between them. The CDR3 nucleotides are TGTGCCAGCAGCTTACTGACAGGACCCTGGGAGCAGTACTTC. Protein sequence: CASSLLTGPWEQYF.

This chain uses TRBV28 with TRBJ2-5; possible D gene TRBD2, 5 bases. The ends were cut back, 5 bases at V and 0 bases at J, with 10 bases in the middle. The V gene's germline CDR1 is MDHEN and CDR2 SYDVKM. CDR3 size: 14 residues. The CDR3 sequence: CASSPTIYQETQYF. The CDR3 DNA is TGTGCCAGCAGTCCGACTATATACCAAGAGACCCAGTACTTC.

This clonotype was seen more than once but under ten times. This chain joins TRBV29-1 and TRBJ2-6, with D maybe TRBD1 (5 bases). Germline-derived CDR1 and CDR2 are SQVTM and ANQGSEA. V shed 7 bases and J shed 0 bases, with 16 bases lying between them. The CDR3 extends over 16 amino acids. The CDR3 loop is CSAATDDSSGANVLTF. The CDR3 DNA follows: TGCAGCGCCGCGACAGATGACAGCTCTGGGGCCAACGTCCTGACTTTC. The full variable domain, in which reference TRBV29-1 and TRBJ2-6 provide the parts outside the CDR3, is SAVISQKPSRDICQRGTSLTIQCQVDSQVTMMFWYRQQPGQSLTLIATANQGSEATYESGFVIDKFPISRPNLTFSTLTVSNMSPEDSSIYLCSAATDDSSGANVLTFGAGSRLTVL.

There are many counts of this clonotype. V gene TRBV5-1 combines with J gene TRBJ2-3, with D perhaps matching TRBD1 or TRBD2 (5 bases each). The germline V and J ends were trimmed by 0 bases and 0 bases, with 11 bases remaining between them. This CDR3 spans 16 amino acids. The germline gives CDR1 SGHRS, CDR2 YFSETQ. The chain's CDR3 is CASSLGGFASTDTQYF. CDR3 DNA sequence: TGCGCCAGCAGCTTGGGGGGGTTCGCGAGCACAGATACGCAGTATTTT.

This clonotype was seen more than once but under ten times. The chain carries TRBV6-5 and TRBJ2-7; D may match TRBD1 or TRBD2 (5 bases each). The CDR3 has 13 residues. The ends were cut back, 3 bases at V and 6 bases at J, with 12 bases in the middle. CDR1 is MNHEY, CDR2 SVGAGI, per germline. CDR3 loop: CASSYPGTGEQYF. The CDR3 bases are TGTGCCAGCAGTTATCCGGGGACGGGCGAGCAGTACTTC.